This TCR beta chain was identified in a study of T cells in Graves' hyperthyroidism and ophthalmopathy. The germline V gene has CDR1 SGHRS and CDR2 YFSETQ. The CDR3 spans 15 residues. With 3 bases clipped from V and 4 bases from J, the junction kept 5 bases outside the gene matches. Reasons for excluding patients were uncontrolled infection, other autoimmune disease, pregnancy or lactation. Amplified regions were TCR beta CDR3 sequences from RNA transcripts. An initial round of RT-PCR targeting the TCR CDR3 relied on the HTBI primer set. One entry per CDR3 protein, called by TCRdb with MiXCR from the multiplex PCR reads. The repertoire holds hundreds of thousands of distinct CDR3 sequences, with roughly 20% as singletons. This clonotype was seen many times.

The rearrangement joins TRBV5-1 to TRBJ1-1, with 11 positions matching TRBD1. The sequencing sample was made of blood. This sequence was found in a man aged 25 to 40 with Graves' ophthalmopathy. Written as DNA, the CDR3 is TGCGCCAGCAGCTGGACAGGGGGCTCTTCCACTGAAGCTTTCTTT. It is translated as CASSWTGGSSTEAFF.